This TCR beta chain originates from a study of beta chain features in type 1 diabetes (dated by TCRdb to between 2018 and 2020). Describing the broader study: Mean age, gender distribution, total cell number and subset yield were not different between patients and healthy donors. In the study, recently diagnosed type 1 diabetes patients and matched healthy donors were compared on the TCRB repertoires of their sorted circulating CD4+ T cell subsets. Naive and central memory subsets were obtained from all 30 or so donors, but regulatory and stem cell-like memory subsets were isolated from only 8 patients and roughly eight healthy donors. A total of 85 million to 140 million sorted cells were examined across all samples, and a strong correlation was observed between cell number per subset and RNA yield. The paper as a whole reports these results and caveats: Naive, central memory and regulatory TCRB repertoires appeared to be more similar among patients than among healthy donors. HLA sub-analyses involved small numbers of individuals, so any influence of HLA type on TCRB rearrangement remained unresolved. Shorter templates might have been favored by PCR, but patient and control samples were amplified and corrected together, so both groups would have been affected equally by any skew. Because cDNA was sequenced instead of genomic DNA, highly expressing activated cells could be over-represented, though the groups showed no difference in activation or CD3 levels. In all four CD4+ subsets, TCRB CDR3 length was moderately but significantly shorter in type 1 diabetes patients. Fewer insertions and more nucleotide deletions at VDJ recombination sites were observed in patients with type 1 diabetes, implying thymic rearrangement abnormalities.

There are a few counts of this clone. Its antigen remains undetermined. No qualities accompany the bases; no much larger clone lies one base away. The entire isolated RNA was reverse transcribed using the High Capacity cDNA Reverse Transcription Kit, and thus expressed TCRB transcripts were sequenced. Deep immunoSEQ sequencing was performed on naive, central memory and regulatory T cell samples, with an average of roughly 3.3 million total reads per sample. Sorted cells were lysed in RLT buffer and RNA was extracted with DNase-treated RNeasy Micro or Mini kits, depending on cell number. Each cell subset was processed separately to prevent cross-contamination, with patient and healthy donor samples processed together. The immunoSEQ multiplex PCR was used to amplify TCRB sequences from cDNA, generating 87-bp fragments that spanned the CDR3 region. The amplicons were sequenced using the Illumina HiSeq platform. The published analysis was carried out like this. Synthetic template baselines were used to correct PCR bias computationally, reads within Hamming distance 2 were collapsed, and singletons that could not be merged were discarded. Reads were aligned to IMGT to assign V, D and J genes, CDR3 length, and insertions or deletions at six rearrangement sites. Within each subset, clonotype counts were normalized to sorted cell number, after which true diversity and Gini coefficients were computed with the tcR R package. The overlap coefficient, calculated on TCRB nucleotide sequences, was used to quantify repertoire sharing. Out-of-frame TCRB sequences from naive cells were analyzed as a proxy for the pre-selection repertoire. This immuneACCESS table, as held by TCRdb, lists in-frame sequences with V and J called but not all clones. Of the missing ones, under half trace to an unresolved V gene in checked studies; the others have no known cause. That table is the source of V, J and clone size, and D and trimming were worked out from the DNA. This sample has some 900,000 clones in its table, and roughly a sixth of those were observed once. The top ten clones comprise 0.023% of the sample.

From cysteine to phenylalanine, the CDR3 is 15 amino acids long. CDR3 DNA only is kept here, 45 bases in frame from base 1. The trim is 3 bases for V and 8 bases for J, with a gap of 19 bases between the germline ends. According to the germline V gene, CDR1 reads MDHEN and CDR2 reads SYDVKM. From each donor, a single peripheral blood sample of about 116 mL on average was drawn into heparinised tubes. A BD FACSAria II and a panel including CD45RO, CCR7, CD25, CD127, CD95 and CD27 were used to sort naive, central memory, regulatory and stem cell-like memory CD4+ T cells. Purity was above 98% for every sorted population. PBMCs were isolated immediately by Lymphoprep density gradient centrifugation and stained directly without culture. So that batch effects would be minimized, each experiment stained and sorted samples in pairs, pairing one healthy donor with one patient.

The TCR was taken from a woman aged 18 to 35 in good health. Input material: naive CD4+ T cells from blood. This sample's cell subset or site label indicates: true naive CD4+ T cells. The chain is assembled from TRBV28 and TRBJ1-2; too little of a D gene remains to name it. Read as DNA, the sequence is TGTGCCAGCAGTTTTCTTGGGTCCAGAGGTGGGGGCTACACCTTC. Its protein reads: CASSFLGSRGGGYTF.